This TCR beta chain stems from a study of OX40 agonist ivuxolimab in advanced cancers. Germline V gives CDR1 SNHLY, CDR2 FYNNEI. The CDR3 runs 13 residues. With 6 bases removed from V and 0 bases from J, the gap between germline ends came to 8 bases. Profiling relied on immunoSEQ multiplex PCR, and the TCRdb table lists in-frame clones only, not all of them. The sample holds some 100,000 clones, around 86% seen once. The sequenced sample was CD4+ or CD8+ T cells sorted from blood, obtained in a trial of the OX40 agonist ivuxolimab. This sequence originates from an adult with an advanced solid tumor such as melanoma, head and neck, liver or kidney cancer. V usage is TRBV2 and J usage is TRBJ1-1, with no clear D. The CDR3 nucleotides are TGTGCCAGCAGGAGGACGGTGAACACTGAAGCTTTCTTT. It codes for CASRRTVNTEAFF.